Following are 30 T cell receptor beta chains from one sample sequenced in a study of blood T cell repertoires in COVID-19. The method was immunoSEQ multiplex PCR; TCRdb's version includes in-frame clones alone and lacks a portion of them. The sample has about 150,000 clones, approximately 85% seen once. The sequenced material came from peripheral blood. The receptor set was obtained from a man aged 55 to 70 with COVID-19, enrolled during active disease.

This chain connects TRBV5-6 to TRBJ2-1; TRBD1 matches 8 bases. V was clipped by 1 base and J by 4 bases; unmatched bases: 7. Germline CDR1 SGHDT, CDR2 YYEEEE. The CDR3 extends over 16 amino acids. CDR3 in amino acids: CASSLRGQAMYNEQFF. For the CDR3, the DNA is TGTGCCAGCAGCTTGAGGGGACAGGCCATGTACAATGAGCAGTTCTTC.

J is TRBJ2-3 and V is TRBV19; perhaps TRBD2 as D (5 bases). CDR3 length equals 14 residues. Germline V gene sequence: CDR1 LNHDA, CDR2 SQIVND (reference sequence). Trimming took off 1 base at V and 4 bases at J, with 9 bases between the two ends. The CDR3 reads CASSIGVGADTQYF. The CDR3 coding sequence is TGTGCCAGTAGTATAGGGGTCGGGGCAGATACGCAGTATTTT. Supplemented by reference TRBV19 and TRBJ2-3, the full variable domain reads DGGITQSPKYLFRKEGQNVTLSCEQNLNHDAMYWYRQDPGQGLRLIYYSQIVNDFQKGDIAEGYSVSREKKESFPLTVTSAQKNPTAFYLCASSIGVGADTQYFGPGTRLTVL.

The CDR3 loop reads CASSLKSGRTIGELFF. Written as DNA, the CDR3 is TGTGCCAGCAGTTTAAAAAGCGGGAGGACTATCGGGGAGCTGTTTTTT. The chain uses TRBV27 and TRBJ2-2; 9 bases match TRBD2. The germline V gene has CDR1 MNHEY and CDR2 SMNVEV (reference sequence). V was clipped by 2 bases and J by 7 bases; unmatched bases: 8. The CDR3 length is 16 residues.

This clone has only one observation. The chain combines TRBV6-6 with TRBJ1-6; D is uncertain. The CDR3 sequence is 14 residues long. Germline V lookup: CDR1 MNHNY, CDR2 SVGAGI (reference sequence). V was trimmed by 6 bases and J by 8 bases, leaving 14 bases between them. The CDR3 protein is CASSHRVDYSPLHF. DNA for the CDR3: TGTGCCAGCAGCCACCGGGTAGATTATTCACCCCTCCACTTT.

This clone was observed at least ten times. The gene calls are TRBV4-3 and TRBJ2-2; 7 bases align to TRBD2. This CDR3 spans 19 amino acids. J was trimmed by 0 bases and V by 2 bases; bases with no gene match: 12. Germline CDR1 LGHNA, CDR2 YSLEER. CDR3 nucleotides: TGCGCCAGCAGCCAACGACGCCCAATTAGCGGGCCGAACACCGGGGAGCTGTTTTTT. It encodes CASSQRRPISGPNTGELFF.

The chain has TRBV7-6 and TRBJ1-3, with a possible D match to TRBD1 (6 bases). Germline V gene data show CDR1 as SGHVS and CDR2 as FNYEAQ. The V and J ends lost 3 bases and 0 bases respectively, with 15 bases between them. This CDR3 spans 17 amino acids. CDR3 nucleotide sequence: TGTGCCAGCAGCTTTGGGACACCCTATGACTCTGGAAACACCATATATTTT. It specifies CASSFGTPYDSGNTIYF.

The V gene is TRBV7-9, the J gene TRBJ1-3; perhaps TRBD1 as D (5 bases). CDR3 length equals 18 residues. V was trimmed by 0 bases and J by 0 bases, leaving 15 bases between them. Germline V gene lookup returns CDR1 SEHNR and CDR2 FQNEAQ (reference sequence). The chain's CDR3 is CASSLASTVLFSGNTIYF. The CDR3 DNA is TGTGCCAGCAGCTTAGCGTCGACAGTTCTGTTCTCTGGAAACACCATATATTTT.

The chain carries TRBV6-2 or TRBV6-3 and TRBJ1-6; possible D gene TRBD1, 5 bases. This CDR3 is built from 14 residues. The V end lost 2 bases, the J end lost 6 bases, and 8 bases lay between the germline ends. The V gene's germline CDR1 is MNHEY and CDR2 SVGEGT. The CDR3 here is CASSYTGGNSPLHF. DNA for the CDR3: TGTGCCAGCAGTTACACGGGGGGTAATTCACCCCTCCACTTT.

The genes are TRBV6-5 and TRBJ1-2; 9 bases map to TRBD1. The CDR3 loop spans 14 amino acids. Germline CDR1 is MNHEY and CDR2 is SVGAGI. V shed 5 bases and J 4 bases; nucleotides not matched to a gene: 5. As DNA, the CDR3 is TGTGCCAGCAGTCGACCGGGACAGGGCTATGGCTACACCTTC. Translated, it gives CASSRPGQGYGYTF.

CDR3 nucleotide sequence: TGCAGCGTTCAGCCGGACTGGGTTAATGAAAAACTGTTTTTT. Translated: CSVQPDWVNEKLFF. The rearrangement joins TRBV29-1 to TRBJ1-4; D not certain. Germline V gene data show CDR1 as SQVTM and CDR2 as ANQGSEA. This CDR3 region has 14 residues. The V gene lost 5 bases and the J gene lost 4 bases, with 14 bases spanning the gap. Looking up the rest from reference TRBV29-1 and TRBJ1-4 gives the full variable domain: SAVISQKPSRDICQRGTSLTIQCQVDSQVTMMFWYRQQPGQSLTLIATANQGSEATYESGFVIDKFPISRPNLTFSTLTVSNMSPEDSSIYLCSVQPDWVNEKLFFGSGTQLSVL.

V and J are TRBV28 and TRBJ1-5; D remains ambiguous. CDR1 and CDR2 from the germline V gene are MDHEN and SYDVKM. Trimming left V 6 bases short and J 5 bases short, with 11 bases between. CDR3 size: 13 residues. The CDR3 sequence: CASRGSGDQPQHF. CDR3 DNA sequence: TGTGCCAGCAGAGGCTCCGGAGATCAGCCCCAGCATTTT.

CDR3 loop: CASSEVWSTYGYTF. For the CDR3, the DNA is TGTGCCAGCAGTGAAGTCTGGTCGACTTATGGCTACACCTTC. The chain joins TRBV6-1 to TRBJ1-2, with D uncertain. V was shortened by 1 base and J by 5 bases, with 11 bases between the two germline ends. The CDR3 runs to 14 residues. From germline, CDR1 is MNHNS and CDR2 SASEGT.

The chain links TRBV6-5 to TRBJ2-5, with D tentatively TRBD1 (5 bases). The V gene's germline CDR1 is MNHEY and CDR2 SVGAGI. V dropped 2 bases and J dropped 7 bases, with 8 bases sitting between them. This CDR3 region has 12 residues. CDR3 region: CASSYDRGTQYF. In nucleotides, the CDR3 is TGTGCCAGCAGTTACGACAGAGGGACCCAGTACTTC.

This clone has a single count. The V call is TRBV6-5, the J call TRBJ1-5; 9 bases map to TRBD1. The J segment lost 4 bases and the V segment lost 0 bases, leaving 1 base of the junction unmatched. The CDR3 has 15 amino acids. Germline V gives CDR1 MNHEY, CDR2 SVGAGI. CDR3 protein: CASSYSTGGNQPQHF. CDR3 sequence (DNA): TGTGCCAGCAGTTACTCGACAGGGGGGAATCAGCCCCAGCATTTT.

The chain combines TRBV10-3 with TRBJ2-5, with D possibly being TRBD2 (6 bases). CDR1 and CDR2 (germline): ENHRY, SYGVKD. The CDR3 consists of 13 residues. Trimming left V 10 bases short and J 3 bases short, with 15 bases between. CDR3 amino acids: CATSAGMKETQYF. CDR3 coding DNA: TGTGCCACCTCAGCGGGTATGAAAGAGACCCAGTACTTC.

The CDR3 protein is CASSPAGQGTGELFF. The CDR3 DNA reads TGTGCCAGCAGCCCAGCGGGACAGGGGACCGGGGAGCTGTTTTTT. The rearrangement uses TRBV7-8 and TRBJ2-2; 10 nucleotides match TRBD1. In germline, CDR1 is SGHVS, CDR2 FQNEAQ. This CDR3 spans 15 amino acids. After removal of 5 bases from V and 5 bases from J, the junction contained 5 bases not matched to a gene.

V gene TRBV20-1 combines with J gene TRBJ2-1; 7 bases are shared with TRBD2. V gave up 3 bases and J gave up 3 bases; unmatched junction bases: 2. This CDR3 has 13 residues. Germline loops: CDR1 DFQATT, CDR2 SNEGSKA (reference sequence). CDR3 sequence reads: CSASGGSYNEQFF. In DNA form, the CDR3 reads TGCAGTGCTAGTGGCGGGAGCTACAATGAGCAGTTCTTC.

CDR3 nucleotide sequence: TGTGCCAGCAGCCGAGGAATCTCTGGAAACACCATATATTTT. It translates to CASSRGISGNTIYF. This chain joins TRBV11-2 and TRBJ1-3; no clear D gene. The germline V and J ends were trimmed by 5 bases and 0 bases, with 8 bases remaining between them. The CDR3 runs to 14 residues. Germline assignment: CDR1 SGHAT and CDR2 FQNNGV.

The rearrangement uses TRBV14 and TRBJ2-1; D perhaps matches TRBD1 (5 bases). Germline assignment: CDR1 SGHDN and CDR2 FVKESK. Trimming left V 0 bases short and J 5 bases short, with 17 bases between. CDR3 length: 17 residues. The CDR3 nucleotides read TGTGCCAGCAGCCAAGATACGGGCCTTAGGGGCGACAATGAGCAGTTCTTC. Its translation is CASSQDTGLRGDNEQFF. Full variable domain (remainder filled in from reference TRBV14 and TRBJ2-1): EAGVTQFPSHSVIEKGQTVTLRCDPISGHDNLYWYRRVMGKEIKFLLHFVKESKQDESGMPNNRFLAERTGGTYSTLKVQPAELEDSGVYFCASSQDTGLRGDNEQFFGPGTRLTVL.

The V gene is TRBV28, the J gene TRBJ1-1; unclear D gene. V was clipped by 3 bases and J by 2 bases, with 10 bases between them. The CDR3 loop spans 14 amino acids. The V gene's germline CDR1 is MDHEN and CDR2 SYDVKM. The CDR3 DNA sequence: TGTGCCAGCAGTTTCCGGAACAGAAACACTGAAGCTTTCTTT. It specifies CASSFRNRNTEAFF.

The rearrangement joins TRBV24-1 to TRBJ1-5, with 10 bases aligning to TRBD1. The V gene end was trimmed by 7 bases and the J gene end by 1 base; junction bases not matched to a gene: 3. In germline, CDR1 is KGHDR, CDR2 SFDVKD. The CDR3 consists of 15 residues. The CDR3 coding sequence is TGTGCCACCAGCAAGACAGGGGGCAGCAATCAGCCCCAGCATTTT. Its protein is CATSKTGGSNQPQHF.

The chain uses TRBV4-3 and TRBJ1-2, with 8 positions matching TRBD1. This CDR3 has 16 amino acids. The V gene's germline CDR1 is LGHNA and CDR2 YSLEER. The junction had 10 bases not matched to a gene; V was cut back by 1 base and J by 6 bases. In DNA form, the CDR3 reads TGCGCCAGCAGCCAAGCAGTCCAGGGGGCGAGGGATGGCTACACCTTC. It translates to CASSQAVQGARDGYTF.

The CDR3 is CASSLFGADSPLHF. The DNA for the CDR3 is TGTGCCAGCAGCTTATTTGGGGCGGATTCACCCCTCCACTTT. V gene TRBV7-9 combines with J gene TRBJ1-6, with TRBD1 as a possible D gene (5 bases). CDR1 and CDR2 from the germline V gene are SEHNR and FQNEAQ (reference sequence). The length of the CDR3 is 14 residues. Trimming took 2 bases from V and 8 from J, leaving 10 bases between them.

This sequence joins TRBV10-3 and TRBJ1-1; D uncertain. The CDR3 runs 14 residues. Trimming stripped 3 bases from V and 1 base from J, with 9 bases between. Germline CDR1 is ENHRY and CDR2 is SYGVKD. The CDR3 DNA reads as TGTGCCATCAGTGATGTTTCTACGAACACTGAAGCTTTCTTT. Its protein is CAISDVSTNTEAFF.

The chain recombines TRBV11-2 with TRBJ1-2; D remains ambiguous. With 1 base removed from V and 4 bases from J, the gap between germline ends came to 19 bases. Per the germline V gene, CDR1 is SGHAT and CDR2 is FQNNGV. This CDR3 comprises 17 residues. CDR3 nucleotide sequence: TGTGCCAGCAGCTTAGGACTTATCGGGGTTTGGGGCTATGGCTACACCTTC. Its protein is CASSLGLIGVWGYGYTF.

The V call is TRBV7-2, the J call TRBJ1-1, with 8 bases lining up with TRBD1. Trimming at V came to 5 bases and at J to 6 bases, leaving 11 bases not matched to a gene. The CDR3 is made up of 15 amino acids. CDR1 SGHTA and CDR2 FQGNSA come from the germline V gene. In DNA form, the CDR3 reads TGTGCCAGCAGCCCCACAGGGGGGGGGTTATCTGAAGCTTTCTTT. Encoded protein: CASSPTGGGLSEAFF.

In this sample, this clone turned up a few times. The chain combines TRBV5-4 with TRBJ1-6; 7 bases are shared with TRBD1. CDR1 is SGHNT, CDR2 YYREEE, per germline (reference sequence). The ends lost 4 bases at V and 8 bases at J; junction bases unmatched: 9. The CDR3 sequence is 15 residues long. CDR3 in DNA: TGTGCCAGCAGCGTACTACAGGGGATGGATTCACCCCTCCACTTT. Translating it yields CASSVLQGMDSPLHF.

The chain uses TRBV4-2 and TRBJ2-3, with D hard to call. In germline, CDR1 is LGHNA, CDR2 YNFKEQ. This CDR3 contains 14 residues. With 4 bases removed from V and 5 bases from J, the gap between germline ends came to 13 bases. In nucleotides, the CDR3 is TGTGCCAGCAGCCCTGGCCTGACGGGAGATACGCAGTATTTT. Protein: CASSPGLTGDTQYF.

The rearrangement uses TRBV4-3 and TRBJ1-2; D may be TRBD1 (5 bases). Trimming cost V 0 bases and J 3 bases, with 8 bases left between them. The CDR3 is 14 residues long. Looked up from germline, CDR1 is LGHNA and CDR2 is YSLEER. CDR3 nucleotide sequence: TGCGCCAGCAGCCAAGATATCAGGGACTATGGCTACACCTTC. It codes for CASSQDIRDYGYTF.

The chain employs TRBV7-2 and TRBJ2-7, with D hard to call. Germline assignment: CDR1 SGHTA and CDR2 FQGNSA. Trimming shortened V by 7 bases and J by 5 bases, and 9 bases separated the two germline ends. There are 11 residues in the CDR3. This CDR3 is CASIPTDEQYF. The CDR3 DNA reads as TGTGCCAGCATCCCCACAGACGAGCAGTACTTC.